A selection of T cell receptor beta chains follows, all from one sample in a study of T-cell reconstitution after alpha-beta-depleted transplantation in children. TCRdb passed the PCR reads through MiXCR, listing each CDR3 protein once. The sample lists 90,000 to 130,000 distinct CDR3 sequences; under 13% were seen once. The sample in question was PBMCs from the stem cell graft donor, obtained from the stem cell graft. All receptors come from a human donor who donated a stem cell graft to a child with acute lymphoblastic leukemia. The CDR3 runs from the conserved cysteine through the conserved F or W. A D gene is named only where the DNA matches it firmly. The size field is filled for only some rows; it gives once, few, many or a size class.

>TRBD1|TRBJ2-5|many|TRBV29-1
CSVNRGPQETQYF
TGCAGCGTCAACAGGGGCCCTCAAGAGACCCAGTACTTC
>TRBD1|TRBJ2-3|many|TRBV7-2
CASSSSGRTGGAFTDTQYF
TGTGCCAGCAGCTCTAGTGGCCGGACAGGGGGGGCATTCACAGATACGCAGTATTTT
>NA|TRBJ2-5|many|TRBV5-1
CASSLRGMYQETQYF
TGCGCCAGCAGCTTGCGGGGAATGTACCAAGAGACCCAGTACTTC
>NA|TRBJ2-1|NA|TRBV4-3
CASSQVSFDEQFF
TGCGCCAGCAGCCAGGTCTCCTTCGATGAGCAGTTCTTC
>NA|TRBJ2-1|many|TRBV9
CASSVQESSYNEQFF
TGTGCCAGCAGCGTTCAGGAAAGCTCCTACAATGAGCAGTTCTTC
>NA|TRBJ2-7|many|TRBV5-1
CASSWDGYEQYF
TGCGCCAGCAGCTGGGACGGGTACGAGCAGTACTTC
>TRBD1|TRBJ2-7|few|TRBV20-1
CSVPGQGDTYEQYF
TGCAGTGTCCCCGGACAGGGGGATACCTACGAGCAGTACTTC
>TRBD1|TRBJ2-1|many|TRBV5-1
CASSKGQGAESYNEQFF
TGCGCCAGCAGCAAGGGACAGGGGGCAGAATCCTACAATGAGCAGTTCTTC
>NA|TRBJ2-1|many|TRBV5-6
CASSLGGGHPYNEQFF
TGTGCCAGCAGCTTGGGGGGGGGACACCCCTACAATGAGCAGTTCTTC
>TRBD2|TRBJ2-3|many|TRBV5-1
CASSLGLAGSTDTQYF
TGCGCCAGCAGCTTGGGACTAGCGGGGAGCACAGATACGCAGTATTTT
>TRBD2|TRBJ2-7|many|TRBV4-2
CASSQGPGLAASYEQYF
TGTGCCAGCAGCCAAGGGCCGGGACTAGCGGCTTCCTACGAGCAGTACTTC
>NA|TRBJ1-5|many|TRBV7-2
CASSLGGATNQPQHF
TGTGCCAGCAGCCTTGGGGGGGCCACCAATCAGCCCCAGCATTTT
>NA|TRBJ2-5|many|TRBV18
CASSPLTQETQYF
TGTGCCAGCTCACCTCTAACCCAAGAGACCCAGTACTTC
>TRBD1|TRBJ2-7|few|TRBV28
CASSFRQGVSYEQYF
TGTGCCAGCAGTTTCAGACAGGGGGTTAGCTACGAGCAGTACTTC
>NA|TRBJ1-4|many|TRBV4-3
CASSQDPGVAPTNEKLFF
TGCGCCAGCAGCCAAGATCCCGGCGTGGCGCCAACTAATGAAAAACTGTTTTTT
>TRBD2|TRBJ2-3|many|TRBV5-1
CASSLVRGGRTDTQYF
TGCGCCAGCAGCTTGGTGCGGGGGGGCCGGACAGATACGCAGTATTTT
>TRBD2|TRBJ2-5|many|TRBV20-1
CSARDRGEETQYF
TGCAGTGCTCGGGACCGGGGGGAGGAGACCCAGTACTTC
>NA|TRBJ2-1|many|TRBV29-1
CSVEYRSNEQFF
TGCAGCGTTGAGTACAGGAGCAATGAGCAGTTCTTC
>TRBD1|TRBJ2-3|many|TRBV24-1
CATSEAGTGAVTDTQYF
TGTGCCACCAGTGAGGCCGGGACAGGGGCGGTAACAGATACGCAGTATTTT
>NA|TRBJ2-1|many|TRBV24-1
CATSDPTGGLGVLNEQFF
TGTGCCACCAGTGATCCGACAGGAGGACTAGGGGTTCTGAATGAGCAGTTCTTC
>TRBD1|TRBJ2-2|many|TRBV29-1
CSVAGQGHRELFF
TGCAGCGTTGCGGGACAGGGACACCGGGAGCTGTTTTTT
>TRBD2|TRBJ2-6|many|TRBV20-1
CSAAELANSGANVLTF
TGCAGTGCAGCGGAACTAGCGAACTCTGGGGCCAACGTCCTGACTTTC